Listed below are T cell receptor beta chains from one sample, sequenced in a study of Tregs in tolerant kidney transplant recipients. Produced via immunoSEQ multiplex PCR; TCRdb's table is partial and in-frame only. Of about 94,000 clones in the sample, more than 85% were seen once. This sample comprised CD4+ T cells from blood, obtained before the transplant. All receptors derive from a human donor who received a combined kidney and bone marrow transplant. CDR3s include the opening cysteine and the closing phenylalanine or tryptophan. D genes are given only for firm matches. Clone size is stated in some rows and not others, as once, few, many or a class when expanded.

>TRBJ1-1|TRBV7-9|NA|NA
CASSPVSYEAFF
TGTGCCAGCAGCCCCGTGTCGTATGAAGCTTTCTTT
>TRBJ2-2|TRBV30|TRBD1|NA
CAWMGQLRGELFF
TGTGCCTGGATGGGACAGCTCCGTGGGGAGCTGTTTTTT
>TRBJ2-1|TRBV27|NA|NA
CASSFRSLALNEQFF
TGTGCCAGCAGTTTTAGGTCTCTAGCACTTAATGAGCAGTTCTTC
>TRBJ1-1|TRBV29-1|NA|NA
CSVGGVLGGEAFF
TGCAGCGTAGGAGGGGTTTTAGGCGGTGAAGCTTTCTTT
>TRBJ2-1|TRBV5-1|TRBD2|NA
CASSPGLAGGLEQFF
TGCGCCAGCAGCCCGGGACTAGCGGGGGGGCTGGAGCAGTTCTTC
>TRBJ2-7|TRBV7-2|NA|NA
CASTPGWAYEQYF
TGTGCCAGCACCCCCGGGTGGGCCTACGAGCAGTACTTC
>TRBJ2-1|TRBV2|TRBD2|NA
CASSREGGSYNEQFF
TGTGCCAGCAGCCGGGAGGGAGGTTCCTACAATGAGCAGTTCTTC
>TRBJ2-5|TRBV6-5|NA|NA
CASSLEETQYF
TGTGCCAGCAGCCTCGAGGAGACCCAGTACTTC
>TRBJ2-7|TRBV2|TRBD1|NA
CASSEAGRGFSYEQYF
TGTGCCAGCAGTGAAGCTGGCAGGGGGTTCTCCTACGAGCAGTACTTC
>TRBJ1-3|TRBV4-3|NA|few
CASSQDPTTGNTIYF
TGCGCCAGCAGCCAAGACCCTACGACTGGAAACACCATATATTTT
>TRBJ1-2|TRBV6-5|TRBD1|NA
CASSYSNRGRGYGYTF
TGTGCCAGCAGTTACTCGAACAGGGGCCGGGGTTATGGCTACACCTTC
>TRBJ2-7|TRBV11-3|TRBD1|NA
CASRPTGTGYEQYF
TGTGCCAGCAGGCCAACCGGGACAGGATACGAGCAGTACTTC
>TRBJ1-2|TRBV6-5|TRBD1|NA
CASKSTGVGYGYTF
TGTGCCAGCAAATCGACAGGGGTTGGGTATGGCTACACCTTC
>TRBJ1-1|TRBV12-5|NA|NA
CASGLVLEAFF
TGTGCTAGTGGTTTGGTACTAGAGGCTTTCTTT
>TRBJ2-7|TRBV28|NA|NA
CASSLEVTYEQYF
TGTGCCAGCAGTTTAGAGGTTACCTACGAGCAGTACTTC
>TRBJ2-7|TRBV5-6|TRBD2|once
CASSLVSGGAYEQYF
TGTGCCAGCAGCTTGGTTAGCGGGGGGGCATACGAGCAGTACTTC
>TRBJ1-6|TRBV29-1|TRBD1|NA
CSVQGQPNSPLHF
TGCAGCGTTCAGGGACAGCCTAATTCACCCCTCCACTTT
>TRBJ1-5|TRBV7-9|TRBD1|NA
CASSLGGTGSNQPQHF
TGTGCCAGCAGCTTAGGCGGGACAGGGAGCAATCAGCCCCAGCATTTT
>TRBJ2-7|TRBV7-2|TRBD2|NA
CASSLAPGLAGSYEQYF
TGTGCCAGCAGCTTAGCGCCCGGACTAGCGGGCTCCTACGAGCAGTACTTC
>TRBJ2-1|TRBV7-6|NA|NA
CASSSRPLSSYNEQFF
TGTGCCAGCAGCTCTAGGCCGTTGAGCTCCTACAATGAGCAGTTCTTC
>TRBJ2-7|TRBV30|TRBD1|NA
CACLRQGIIDEQYF
TGTGCTTGCCTTAGACAGGGAATAATCGACGAGCAGTACTTC
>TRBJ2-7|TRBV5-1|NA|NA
CASSLSTGSHEQYF
TGCGCCAGCAGCTTGAGTACGGGGTCCCACGAGCAGTACTTC
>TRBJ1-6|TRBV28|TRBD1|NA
CASSLLGRGPSPLHF
TGTGCCAGCAGTTTATTGGGCAGGGGGCCCTCACCCCTCCACTTT
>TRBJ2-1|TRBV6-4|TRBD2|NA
CASSDPDRLARSSYNEQFF
TGTGCCAGCAGTGACCCCGATCGACTAGCGAGGAGCTCCTACAATGAGCAGTTCTTC
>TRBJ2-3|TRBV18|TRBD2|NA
CASSPIAGGPVNRDTQYF
TGTGCCAGCTCACCAATAGCGGGAGGGCCCGTTAATCGGGATACGCAGTATTTT